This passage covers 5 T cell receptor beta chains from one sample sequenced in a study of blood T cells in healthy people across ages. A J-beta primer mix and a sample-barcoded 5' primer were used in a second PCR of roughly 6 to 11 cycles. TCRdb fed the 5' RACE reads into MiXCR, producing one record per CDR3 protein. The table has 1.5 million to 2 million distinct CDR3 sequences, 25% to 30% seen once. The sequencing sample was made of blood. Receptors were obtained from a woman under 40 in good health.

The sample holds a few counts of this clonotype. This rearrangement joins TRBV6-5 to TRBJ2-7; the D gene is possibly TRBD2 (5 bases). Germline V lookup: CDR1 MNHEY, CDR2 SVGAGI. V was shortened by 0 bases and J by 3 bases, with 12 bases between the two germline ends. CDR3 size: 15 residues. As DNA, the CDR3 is TGTGCCAGCAGTTACTCGAGTCCTCGGGGCTACGAGCAGTACTTC. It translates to CASSYSSPRGYEQYF.

The CDR3 coding sequence is TGTGCCAGCAGCCCCGTCAGTTATCAAGAGACCCAGTACTTC. As protein: CASSPVSYQETQYF. The V and J genes are TRBV3-1 and TRBJ2-5; D ambiguous. Germline V lookup: CDR1 LGHDT, CDR2 YNNKEL (reference sequence). CDR3 length equals 14 residues. Trimming removed 4 bases at V and 2 bases at J, with 11 bases between.

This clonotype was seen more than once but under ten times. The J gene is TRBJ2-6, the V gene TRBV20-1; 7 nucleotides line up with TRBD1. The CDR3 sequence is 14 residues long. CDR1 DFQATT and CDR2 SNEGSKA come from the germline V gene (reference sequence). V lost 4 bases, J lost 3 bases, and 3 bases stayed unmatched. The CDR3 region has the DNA TGCAGTGCTATAGGGGGCGTTGGGGCCAACGTCCTGACTTTC. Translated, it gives CSAIGGVGANVLTF.

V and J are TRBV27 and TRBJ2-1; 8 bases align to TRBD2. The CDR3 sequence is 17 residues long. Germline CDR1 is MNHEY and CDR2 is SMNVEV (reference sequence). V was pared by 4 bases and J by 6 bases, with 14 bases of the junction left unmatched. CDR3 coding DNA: TGTGCCAGCAGTTCAGGCGGGGGGATAGTTTTCTGCAATGAGCAGTTCTTC. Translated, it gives CASSSGGGIVFCNEQFF.

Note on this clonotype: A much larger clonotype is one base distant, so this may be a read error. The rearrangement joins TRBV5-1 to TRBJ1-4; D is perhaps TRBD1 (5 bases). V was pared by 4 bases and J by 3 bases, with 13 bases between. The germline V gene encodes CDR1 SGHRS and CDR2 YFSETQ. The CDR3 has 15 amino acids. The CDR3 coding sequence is TGCGCCAGCAGCCCGAGGGACGAACCTAATGAAAAACTGTTTTTT. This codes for CASSPRDEPNEKLFF.